This T cell receptor beta chain was sequenced in a study of blood T cells in healthy people across ages. Overall study context: When template switching was applied, about one barcoded beta molecule was captured per two T cells.

A note on this clonotype: Its antigen is unknown.

PCR was performed a second time for about 7 to 12 cycles using a sample-barcoded 5' primer and a J-beta primer mix. Every single cDNA molecule received a tag from a template-switch adaptor with 12 random nucleotides. TCRdb re-called the 5' RACE reads through MiXCR, storing one row per CDR3 protein. The repertoire holds more than 1,400,000 distinct CDR3 sequences, about 43% seen once, with 6.5% to 10% in the top ten. With 2 bases removed from V and 0 bases from J, the gap between germline ends came to 15 bases. This CDR3 is built from 17 residues. Study-wide results and caveats: Both naive CD4+ cell counts and diversity were greater in long-lived donors than in aged donors. Naive T cell percentage strongly correlated with TCR beta diversity.

The sequenced material came from blood. The rearrangement uses TRBV12-3 or TRBV12-4 and TRBJ2-3, with D maybe TRBD1 (6 bases). This receptor was obtained from a woman aged 18-35 years in good health. Written as DNA, the CDR3 is TGTGCCAGCAGTTTACCCGACAGGACGATGAGCACAGATACGCAGTATTTT. It yields the protein CASSLPDRTMSTDTQYF.